The 31 T cell receptor beta chains below come from one sample, sequenced in a study of shared clonotypes between healthy human individuals. Assay: immunoSEQ multiplex PCR; the TCRdb copy retains only in-frame clones and omits some. The table has approximately 2.5 million clones, roughly nine tenths seen once; the top ten hold over 0.12%. Sequencing input: naive CD4+ T cells sorted from blood. Documented subset: CD45RA+ positively selected. The receptors derive from a man aged 18 to 30 in good health.

The V call is TRBV19, the J call TRBJ1-3, with D uncertain. The V gene lost 7 bases and the J gene lost 1 base, with 14 bases spanning the gap. CDR3 size: 15 residues. Germline CDR1 and CDR2: LNHDA and SQIVND (reference sequence). The DNA of the CDR3 is TGTGCCAGTAATCCCACATTCTTGTCTGGAAACACCATATATTTT. Translation gives CASNPTFLSGNTIYF.

The chain combines TRBV11-1 with TRBJ2-7, with 12 bases lining up with TRBD2. Germline lookup yields CDR1 SGHAT and CDR2 FQDESV (reference sequence). CDR3 length equals 17 residues. The J segment lost 1 base and the V segment lost 5 bases, leaving 9 bases of the junction unmatched. CDR3 amino acids: CASSPRASGGVSYEQYF. CDR3 bases: TGTGCCAGCAGCCCCAGGGCTAGCGGGGGGGTATCCTACGAGCAGTACTTC.

The chain employs TRBV25-1 and TRBJ2-1, with D possibly being TRBD2 (5 bases). The germline V gene encodes CDR1 MGHDK and CDR2 SYGVNS. The CDR3 has 14 amino acids. V dropped 4 bases and J dropped 0 bases, with 7 bases sitting between them. As DNA, the CDR3 is TGTGCCAGCAGTGCGGCGGGCTCCTACAATGAGCAGTTCTTC. Protein: CASSAAGSYNEQFF.

The rearrangement joins TRBV7-3 to TRBJ2-5; 7 bases are a match to TRBD1. Trimming removed 0 bases from V and 1 base from J; junction bases left unmatched: 5. This CDR3 region has 16 residues. Germline V gene lookup returns CDR1 SGHTA and CDR2 FQGTGA. The CDR3 coding sequence is TGTGCCAGCAGCTTAACAGGGACAGTTCCCCAAGAGACCCAGTACTTC. Translating gives CASSLTGTVPQETQYF.

This chain uses TRBV2 with TRBJ2-3, with TRBD1 as a possible D gene (6 bases). CDR1 SNHLY and CDR2 FYNNEI come from the germline V gene. Trimming removed 6 bases from V and 1 base from J, with 17 bases in between. CDR3 size: 16 residues. The DNA for the CDR3 is TGTGCCAGCAGCCTTGTAAGGGGGACCCGCACAGATACGCAGTATTTT. Translating gives CASSLVRGTRTDTQYF.

V is TRBV10-3 and J is TRBJ1-4; TRBD1 might be the D (5 bases). Germline loops: CDR1 ENHRY, CDR2 SYGVKD. The CDR3 contains 14 residues. Trimming took 5 bases from V and 6 from J, leaving 13 bases between them. CDR3 sequence (DNA): TGTGCCATCAGTCCGGGGCGGCGGGATGAAAAACTGTTTTTT. Its protein is CAISPGRRDEKLFF.

The chain links TRBV6-6 to TRBJ1-5, with D possibly TRBD1 on 5 matching bases. Between the trimmed V and J ends, which lost 7 bases and 6 bases, there was a span of 13 bases. Germline values: CDR1 MNHNY, CDR2 SVGAGI (reference sequence). The CDR3 length is 13 residues. CDR3 DNA sequence: TGTGCCAGCACCACCGCGGGGGGTCAGCCCCAGCATTTT. Residues: CASTTAGGQPQHF.

This clone showed up just a few times. CDR3 sequence: CASSTTGSGANVLTF. The DNA for the CDR3 is TGTGCCAGTAGCACAACAGGCTCTGGGGCCAACGTCCTGACTTTC. The rearrangement links TRBV19 to TRBJ2-6; D perhaps matches TRBD1 (5 bases). Per the germline V gene, CDR1 is LNHDA and CDR2 is SQIVND (reference sequence). V was shortened by 6 bases and J by 0 bases, with 9 bases between the two germline ends. CDR3 length equals 15 residues.

The rearrangement links TRBV4-3 to TRBJ1-1, with TRBD1 as a possible D gene (6 bases). With 4 bases removed from V and 5 bases from J, the gap between germline ends came to 17 bases. The CDR3 is made up of 15 amino acids. The germline CDR1 and CDR2 sequences are LGHNA and YSLEER. The chain's CDR3 is CASSLTGGLGTEAFF. The CDR3 bases are TGCGCCAGCAGCCTAACCGGGGGCCTGGGAACTGAAGCTTTCTTT.

This chain uses TRBV28 with TRBJ2-7; D might be TRBD1 (5 bases). This CDR3 is built from 15 residues. Germline lookup yields CDR1 MDHEN and CDR2 SYDVKM. The V gene lost 7 bases and the J gene lost 0 bases, with 16 bases spanning the gap. The CDR3 sequence is CASKGRGATSYEQYF. The CDR3 DNA is TGTGCCAGCAAGGGAAGGGGCGCTACCTCCTACGAGCAGTACTTC.

The CDR3 spells CAIKVREGNGELFF. The CDR3 DNA sequence: TGTGCCATCAAAGTACGGGAAGGGAACGGGGAGCTGTTTTTT. The genes are TRBV10-3 and TRBJ2-2; tentatively, D is TRBD2 (5 bases). Trimming took 7 bases from V and 7 from J, leaving 16 bases between them. The CDR3 totals 14 residues. Germline loops: CDR1 ENHRY, CDR2 SYGVKD.

This chain joins TRBV18 and TRBJ2-1; 9 bases match TRBD1. CDR3 length equals 14 residues. Trimming removed 3 bases from V and 6 bases from J; junction bases left unmatched: 3. Germline loops: CDR1 KGHSH, CDR2 LQKENI. For the CDR3, the DNA is TGTGCCAGCTCACCGGGACAGGGTTCCAATGAGCAGTTCTTC. Encoded protein: CASSPGQGSNEQFF.

This clone has only one observation. This chain connects TRBV5-1 to TRBJ2-7; D perhaps matches TRBD2 (5 bases). Germline loops: CDR1 SGHRS, CDR2 YFSETQ. V was cut by 4 bases and J by 6 bases, with 26 bases left in between. This CDR3 spans 17 amino acids. The CDR3 DNA sequence: TGCGCCAGCAGCCCGTACCTTTTGGGGAAGGGAGAGGGCGAGCAGTACTTC. Protein sequence: CASSPYLLGKGEGEQYF.

The CDR3 loop is CAISGLSEQYF. The CDR3 DNA reads TGTGCCATCAGTGGACTTAGCGAGCAGTACTTC. This rearrangement joins TRBV10-3 to TRBJ2-7, with D unclear. The CDR3 spans 11 residues. V shed 4 bases and J shed 6 bases, with 7 bases lying between them. The V gene's germline CDR1 is ENHRY and CDR2 SYGVKD.

The chain recombines TRBV6-5 with TRBJ2-7, with no clear D. CDR1 is MNHEY and CDR2 is SVGAGI in the germline V gene. The V gene lost 0 bases and the J gene lost 2 bases, with 11 bases spanning the gap. The CDR3 has 15 amino acids. CDR3 DNA: TGTGCCAGCAGTTACTCCCCGGACCGTGCCTACGAGCAGTACTTC. Translating gives CASSYSPDRAYEQYF.

The CDR3 bases are TGTGCCAGCAGTTTACGGCCGAAGGACGAGCAGTACTTC. Translation gives CASSLRPKDEQYF. This sequence joins TRBV27 and TRBJ2-7; D gene uncertain. CDR3 size: 13 residues. Looked up from germline, CDR1 is MNHEY and CDR2 is SMNVEV (reference sequence). V was cut by 2 bases and J by 5 bases, with 10 bases left in between.

As for this clone: Within the sample, other DNA sequences also encode this same CDR3. The chain has TRBV7-9 and TRBJ2-7, with unresolved D. This CDR3 has 12 residues. Trimming shortened V by 0 bases and J by 4 bases, and 4 bases separated the two germline ends. Germline V lookup: CDR1 SEHNR, CDR2 FQNEAQ (reference sequence). This CDR3 reads CASSLAFYEQYF. Here the CDR3 DNA reads TGTGCCAGCAGCTTAGCATTTTACGAGCAGTACTTC.

Turning to this clone: This sample includes further DNA sequences coding for the same CDR3. The chain combines TRBV7-2 with TRBJ2-7; perhaps TRBD2 as D (5 bases). The CDR3 covers 13 residues. V gave up 6 bases and J gave up 1 base, with 10 bases separating them. Germline V gene lookup returns CDR1 SGHTA and CDR2 FQGNSA. The chain's CDR3 is CASSSPGSYEQYF. DNA of the CDR3: TGTGCCAGCAGTTCCCCGGGGTCCTACGAGCAGTACTTC.

This clone was recorded only once. V and J are TRBV7-2 and TRBJ2-1; TRBD2 agrees at 9 bases. The CDR3 is 19 residues long. Per the germline V gene, CDR1 is SGHTA and CDR2 is FQGNSA. V trimming: 5 bases; J trimming: 0 bases; junction bases outside the gene matches: 14. CDR3 coding DNA: TGTGCCAGCAGCCCCGACACCGGTAGCGGGAGAGTCTCCTACAATGAGCAGTTCTTC. Translated: CASSPDTGSGRVSYNEQFF. Filled out from reference TRBV7-2 and TRBJ2-1, the complete variable domain reads GAGVSQSPSNKVTEKGKDVELRCDPISGHTALYWYRQSLGQGLEFLIYFQGNSAPDKSGLPSDRFSAERTGGSVSTLTIQRTQQEDSAVYLCASSPDTGSGRVSYNEQFFGPGTRLTVL.

The chain has TRBV30 and TRBJ1-6; unclear D gene. V was shortened by 1 base and J by 2 bases, with 15 bases between the two germline ends. The CDR3 has 17 residues. The germline V gene encodes CDR1 GTSNPN and CDR2 SVGIG (reference sequence). This CDR3 reads CAWSGALVHPYNSPLHF. CDR3 sequence (DNA): TGTGCCTGGAGTGGCGCCCTCGTCCATCCCTATAATTCACCCCTCCACTTT.

The V call is TRBV7-9, the J call TRBJ2-7; 14 nucleotides line up with TRBD2. V trimming: 4 bases; J trimming: 2 bases; junction bases outside the gene matches: 7. CDR1 and CDR2 from the germline V gene are SEHNR and FQNEAQ (reference sequence). This CDR3 region has 17 residues. The CDR3 reads CASSSGTSGGFTYEQYF. Written as DNA, the CDR3 is TGTGCCAGCAGCTCTGGGACTAGCGGGGGATTCACCTACGAGCAGTACTTC.

CDR3 in DNA: TGTGCCAGCAGTTTTACCTCCTGGGACGGTACCTACGAGCAGTACTTC. It encodes CASSFTSWDGTYEQYF. The chain uses TRBV27 and TRBJ2-7; either TRBD1 or TRBD2 may fit D (5 bases each). Trimming took off 3 bases at V and 2 bases at J, with 17 bases between the two ends. The CDR3 contains 16 residues. From germline, CDR1 is MNHEY and CDR2 SMNVEV (reference sequence).

This clone occurred a few times. The V call is TRBV4-1, the J call TRBJ2-3; D may be TRBD1 (7 bases). V lost 3 bases and J lost 7, with 20 bases in between. This CDR3 is 16 amino acids long. The germline gives CDR1 MGHRA, CDR2 YSYEKL. This chain's CDR3 is CASSHPSGGLVNTQYF. The CDR3, as DNA: TGCGCCAGCAGCCACCCCTCAGGGGGGCTCGTTAATACGCAGTATTTT.

The chain carries TRBV19 and TRBJ2-1, with 9 positions matching TRBD1. Germline assignment: CDR1 LNHDA and CDR2 SQIVND (reference sequence). This CDR3 contains 16 residues. V was pared by 1 base and J by 4 bases, with 5 bases of the junction left unmatched. The CDR3 sequence is CASSIGRQGGYNEQFF. CDR3 coding DNA: TGTGCCAGTAGTATAGGGAGACAGGGGGGTTACAATGAGCAGTTCTTC.

V usage is TRBV2 and J usage is TRBJ2-5; 7 nucleotides agree with TRBD1. The CDR3 extends over 12 amino acids. Germline V CDR1 and CDR2: SNHLY, FYNNEI. The trim removed 6 bases at V and 4 bases at J, leaving 2 bases unmatched. DNA of the CDR3: TGTGCCAGCAGGGGGACAGTAGAGACCCAGTACTTC. Its protein is CASRGTVETQYF.

The chain uses TRBV30 and TRBJ1-4; D is unclear. Germline V gives CDR1 GTSNPN, CDR2 SVGIG (reference sequence). V gave up 2 bases and J gave up 0 bases, with 19 bases separating them. The CDR3 covers 18 residues. The CDR3 sequence: CAWSPPTVTLATNEKLFF. In DNA, the CDR3 is TGTGCCTGGAGTCCCCCAACAGTAACCCTTGCAACTAATGAAAAACTGTTTTTT.

V usage is TRBV10-2 and J usage is TRBJ2-1; 9 nucleotides line up with TRBD1. Germline V gene lookup returns CDR1 WSHSY and CDR2 SAAADI. The CDR3 has 15 residues. V lost 6 bases, J lost 2 bases, and 5 bases stayed unmatched. The CDR3 DNA follows: TGCGCCAGCAGCGGCCGGGACAGGGCCTACAATGAGCAGTTCTTC. Residues: CASSGRDRAYNEQFF.

Turning to this clone: Different DNA sequences within this sample yield the same CDR3. The CDR3 DNA reads TGTGCCAGCTCACCGGGACAGGGCTCCTATGGCTACACCTTC. The encoded protein is CASSPGQGSYGYTF. The V call is TRBV18, the J call TRBJ1-2; TRBD1 matches at 9 bases. CDR1 is KGHSH and CDR2 is LQKENI in the germline V gene. The CDR3 spans 14 residues. The J segment lost 4 bases and the V segment lost 3 bases, leaving 3 bases of the junction unmatched.

This clone was seen just once. The J gene is TRBJ1-2, the V gene TRBV6-1; D is perhaps TRBD1 (5 bases). The germline V and J ends were trimmed by 0 bases and 4 bases, with 9 bases remaining between them. Germline V CDR1 and CDR2: MNHNS, SASEGT. The CDR3 totals 14 residues. CDR3 DNA: TGTGCCAGCAGTGAAGCGGGGCGGGCCTATGGCTACACCTTC. Translated: CASSEAGRAYGYTF.

The chain employs TRBV5-1 and TRBJ2-2, with TRBD2 as a possible D gene (6 bases). V was shortened by 0 bases and J by 9 bases, with 15 bases between the two germline ends. This CDR3 has 15 amino acids. Germline assignment: CDR1 SGHRS and CDR2 YFSETQ. CDR3 coding DNA: TGCGCCAGCAGCTTGGATCGTGTCGGGACTCGGGAGCTGTTTTTT. Translated, it gives CASSLDRVGTRELFF.

The V gene is TRBV18, the J gene TRBJ2-5, with D maybe TRBD1 (6 bases). This CDR3 region has 16 residues. Germline CDR1 is KGHSH and CDR2 is LQKENI. Trimming took off 1 base at V and 2 bases at J, with 14 bases between the two ends. The CDR3 DNA sequence: TGTGCCAGCTCACCACTTACGACAGGCTCTCAAGAGACCCAGTACTTC. Translating gives CASSPLTTGSQETQYF.